Sequencing of this T cell receptor beta chain was carried out in a study of T cell responses to AZD1222 COVID-19 vaccine. Overall study findings and caveats: The study found vaccine-associated CD4 TCRs spanning spike, dominant at 160-218 and 743-854. Repertoires were obtained only post-peak T cell response. Only a handful of individuals given AZD1222 were seropositive at baseline.

A remark on this clone: Its antigen remains unidentified.

Per the germline V gene, CDR1 is LNHDA and CDR2 is SQIVND (reference sequence). V shed 3 bases and J shed 2 bases, with 11 bases lying between them. CDR3 size: 15 residues. Clones were read by immunoSEQ multiplex PCR, and TCRdb kept only the in-frame ones, dropping some. The sample lists roughly 120,000 clones, more than 85% occurring once. The material sequenced was peripheral blood, taken 28 days after the second AZD1222 dose. The V call is TRBV19, the J call TRBJ1-5; D is undetermined. The sequence was collected from an adult who received the AZD1222 COVID-19 vaccine. CDR3 DNA: TGTGCCAGTAGTATTGGGCAGGTGGGCAATCAGCCCCAGCATTTT. It is translated as CASSIGQVGNQPQHF.